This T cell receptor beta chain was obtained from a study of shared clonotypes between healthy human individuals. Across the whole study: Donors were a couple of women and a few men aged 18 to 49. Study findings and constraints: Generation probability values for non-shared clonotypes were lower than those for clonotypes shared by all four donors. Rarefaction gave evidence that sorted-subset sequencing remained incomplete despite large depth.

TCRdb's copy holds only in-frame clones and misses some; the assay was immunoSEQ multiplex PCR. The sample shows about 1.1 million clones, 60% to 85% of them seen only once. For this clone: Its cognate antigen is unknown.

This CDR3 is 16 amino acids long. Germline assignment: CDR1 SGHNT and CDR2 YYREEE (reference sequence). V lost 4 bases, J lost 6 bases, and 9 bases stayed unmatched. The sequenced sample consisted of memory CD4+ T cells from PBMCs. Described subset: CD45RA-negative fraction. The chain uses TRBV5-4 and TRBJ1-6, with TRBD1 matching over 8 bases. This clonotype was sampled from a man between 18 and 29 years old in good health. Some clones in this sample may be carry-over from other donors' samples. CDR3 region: CASSQKTGVGNSPLHF. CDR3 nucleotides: TGTGCCAGCAGCCAAAAGACAGGGGTAGGTAATTCACCCCTCCACTTT.